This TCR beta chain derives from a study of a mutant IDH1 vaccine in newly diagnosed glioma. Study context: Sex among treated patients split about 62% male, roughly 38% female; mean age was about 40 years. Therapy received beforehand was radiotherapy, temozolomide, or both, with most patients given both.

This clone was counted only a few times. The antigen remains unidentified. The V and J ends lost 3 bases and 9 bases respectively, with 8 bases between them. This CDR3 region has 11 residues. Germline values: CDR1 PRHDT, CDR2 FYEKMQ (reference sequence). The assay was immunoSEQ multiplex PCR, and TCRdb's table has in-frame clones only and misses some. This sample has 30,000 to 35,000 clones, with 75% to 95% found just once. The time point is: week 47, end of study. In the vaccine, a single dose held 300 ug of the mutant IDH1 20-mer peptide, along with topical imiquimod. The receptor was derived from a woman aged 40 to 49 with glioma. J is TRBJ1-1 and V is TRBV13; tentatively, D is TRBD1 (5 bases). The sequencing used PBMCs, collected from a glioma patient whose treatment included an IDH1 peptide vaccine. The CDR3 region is CASSFSGKAFF. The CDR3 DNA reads TGTGCCAGCAGCTTTTCAGGGAAAGCTTTCTTT.